These 23 T cell receptor beta chains share one sample of origin, sequenced in a study of shared clonotypes between healthy human individuals. Sequencing was performed with immunoSEQ multiplex PCR; in TCRdb, only in-frame clones are kept and a portion is missing. The sample holds 1 million to 1.3 million clones, around 78% seen once. The sample taken for sequencing was memory CD4+ T cells from PBMCs. Subset of the sample: CD45RA-negative fraction. These receptors were obtained from a man between 18 and 29 years old in good health. Some clones in this sample may be carry-over from other donors' samples.

Remarks on this clone: The sample holds other DNA sequences that translate to the same CDR3. J is TRBJ2-1 and V is TRBV18; D is unclear. V dropped 0 bases and J dropped 4 bases, with 4 bases sitting between them. This CDR3 contains 13 residues. Germline V gene sequence: CDR1 KGHSH, CDR2 LQKENI. This chain's CDR3 is CASSPPGYNEQFF. CDR3 coding DNA: TGTGCCAGCTCACCACCCGGATACAATGAGCAGTTCTTC.

J is TRBJ1-1 and V is TRBV18; the match to TRBD1 covers 8 bases. There are 15 residues in the CDR3. With V trimmed by 5 bases and J by 1 base, 6 bases remained unmatched. The germline gives CDR1 KGHSH, CDR2 LQKENI. In DNA form, the CDR3 reads TGTGCCAGCTCAATCCAGGGGGCAGGGAACACTGAAGCTTTCTTT. Protein: CASSIQGAGNTEAFF.

This clone was found a few times. V gene TRBV14 combines with J gene TRBJ2-7; perhaps TRBD2 as D (6 bases). The CDR3 is 11 amino acids. Trimming took 5 bases from V and 12 from J, leaving 14 bases between them. Germline V gives CDR1 SGHDN, CDR2 FVKESK. CDR3 bases: TGTGCCAGCAGCTCCGGGCCGGAGGGGTACTTC. Its protein is CASSSGPEGYF.

V gene TRBV7-3 combines with J gene TRBJ2-5, with 10 bases aligning to TRBD2. CDR1 SGHTA and CDR2 FQGTGA come from the germline V gene. CDR3 size: 14 residues. J was trimmed by 5 bases and V by 5 bases; bases with no gene match: 5. The CDR3 loop is CASSRAGGPETQYF. The CDR3 region has the DNA TGTGCCAGCAGCCGAGCGGGAGGGCCCGAGACCCAGTACTTC.

The chain combines TRBV28 with TRBJ2-3, with a tentative D call TRBD2 (6 bases). This CDR3 region has 11 residues. The germline V gene encodes CDR1 MDHEN and CDR2 SYDVKM. With 4 bases removed from V and 8 bases from J, the gap between germline ends came to 7 bases. CDR3 nucleotide sequence: TGTGCCAGCAGTTACGGGAGTACGCAGTATTTT. As protein: CASSYGSTQYF.

The chain carries TRBV7-9 and TRBJ2-2, with a possible D match to TRBD1 (8 bases). Germline V gene sequence: CDR1 SEHNR, CDR2 FQNEAQ (reference sequence). CDR3 size: 16 residues. The V end was cut by 5 bases, the J end by 0 bases, with 13 bases between. This CDR3 is CASSPTGGANTGELFF. DNA for the CDR3: TGTGCCAGCAGCCCAACAGGGGGGGCGAACACCGGGGAGCTGTTTTTT.

The V and J genes are TRBV4-2 and TRBJ1-1; D gene uncertain. The V and J ends lost 4 bases and 1 base respectively, with 10 bases between them. The CDR3 consists of 14 residues. The germline CDR1 and CDR2 sequences are LGHNA and YNFKEQ. The CDR3 region is CASSLKLGNTEAFF. CDR3 coding DNA: TGTGCCAGCAGCCTTAAGCTGGGGAACACTGAAGCTTTCTTT.

The chain combines TRBV18 with TRBJ2-5; tentatively, D is TRBD2 (5 bases). CDR3 length: 14 residues. Germline V gene data show CDR1 as KGHSH and CDR2 as LQKENI. V dropped 3 bases and J dropped 5 bases, with 13 bases sitting between them. CDR3 nucleotide sequence: TGTGCCAGCTCACCCCCAGCGGTGCGCGAGACCCAGTACTTC. Protein product: CASSPPAVRETQYF.

The chain has TRBV7-3 and TRBJ1-3, with D tentatively TRBD1 (6 bases). V shed 6 bases and J shed 2 bases, with 14 bases lying between them. Germline V gene sequence: CDR1 SGHTA, CDR2 FQGTGA. The CDR3 consists of 15 residues. CDR3 region: CASSRGQTPGNTIYF. Written as DNA, the CDR3 is TGTGCCAGCAGTCGCGGACAGACCCCTGGAAACACCATATATTTT.

J is TRBJ1-5 and V is TRBV7-2, with 8 bases aligning to TRBD1. This CDR3 contains 16 residues. CDR1 and CDR2 from the germline V gene are SGHTA and FQGNSA. Losses at the gene ends were 5 bases for V and 3 bases for J; bases not matched to a gene: 9. Here the CDR3 DNA reads TGTGCCAGCAGCACGCAGGGGGCCCTGAACAATCAGCCCCAGCATTTT. Translated: CASSTQGALNNQPQHF.

V usage is TRBV11-2 and J usage is TRBJ2-5; no clear D. The V gene's germline CDR1 is SGHAT and CDR2 FQNNGV. The CDR3 runs 12 residues. V was cut by 6 bases and J by 4 bases, with 9 bases left in between. The CDR3 DNA sequence: TGTGCCAGCAGGGCAGGTCCAGAGACCCAGTACTTC. It specifies CASRAGPETQYF.

The chain has TRBV5-1 and TRBJ1-2; no definite D call. The CDR3 extends over 14 amino acids. Germline V gene sequence: CDR1 SGHRS, CDR2 YFSETQ. V lost 4 bases, J lost 8 bases, and 18 bases lay in between. As DNA, the CDR3 is TGCGCCAGCAGCCCATGGGCCGACGGAGGAGGCTACACCTTC. As protein: CASSPWADGGGYTF.

V usage is TRBV9 and J usage is TRBJ1-2; a possible D gene is TRBD1 (6 bases). The germline CDR1 and CDR2 sequences are SGDLS and YYNGEE. Trimming pared 7 bases from V and 2 bases from J, leaving 12 bases between. The CDR3 sequence is 13 residues long. The CDR3 reads CASSPDSNYGYTF. The DNA for the CDR3 is TGTGCCAGCTCGCCGGACAGCAACTATGGCTACACCTTC.

A note on this clone: The identical CDR3 is also encoded by other nucleotide sequences in the sample. The genes are TRBV11-2 and TRBJ1-1; 7 bases match TRBD1. Per the germline V gene, CDR1 is SGHAT and CDR2 is FQNNGV. This CDR3 has 14 amino acids. The V gene end was trimmed by 1 base and the J gene end by 2 bases; junction bases not matched to a gene: 1. The CDR3 nucleotides read TGTGCCAGCAGCTTAGGGACAGGAAACACTGAAGCTTTCTTT. Translating it yields CASSLGTGNTEAFF.

This clone has a handful of counts. The chain combines TRBV5-6 with TRBJ1-4; D perhaps matches TRBD1 (5 bases). The CDR3 covers 15 residues. CDR1 SGHDT and CDR2 YYEEEE come from the germline V gene. The V gene lost 5 bases and the J gene lost 2 bases, with 13 bases spanning the gap. This CDR3 is CASSRFWDTNEKLFF. The DNA for the CDR3 is TGTGCCAGCAGTCGGTTCTGGGACACTAATGAAAAACTGTTTTTT.

J is TRBJ2-7 and V is TRBV7-9, with TRBD2 matching 14 bases. V gave up 5 bases and J gave up 5 bases; unmatched junction bases: 5. The germline CDR1 and CDR2 sequences are SEHNR and FQNEAQ (reference sequence). CDR3 length: 15 amino acids. The CDR3 region is CASSPGTSGRNEQYF. In DNA form, the CDR3 reads TGTGCCAGCAGCCCGGGGACTAGCGGGAGAAACGAGCAGTACTTC. The full variable domain, rest sourced from reference TRBV7-9 and TRBJ2-7, is DTGVSQNPRHKITKRGQNVTFRCDPISEHNRLYWYRQTLGQGPEFLTYFQNEAQLEKSRLLSDRFSAERPKGSFSTLEIQRTEQGDSAMYLCASSPGTSGRNEQYFGPGTRLTVT.

This clone was recorded at least ten times. In the same sample, other DNA sequences code for this CDR3. V and J are TRBV5-1 and TRBJ1-5; D unresolved. Germline V gives CDR1 SGHRS, CDR2 YFSETQ. Trimming shortened V by 0 bases and J by 0 bases, and 7 bases separated the two germline ends. This CDR3 is built from 15 residues. In nucleotides, the CDR3 is TGCGCCAGCAGCTTGGGCGGCGATAGCAATCAGCCCCAGCATTTT. Encoded protein: CASSLGGDSNQPQHF.

The J gene is TRBJ2-2, the V gene TRBV27; the match to TRBD2 covers 8 bases. CDR3 length equals 15 residues. In germline, CDR1 is MNHEY, CDR2 SMNVEV (reference sequence). The V gene end was trimmed by 3 bases and the J gene end by 6 bases; junction bases not matched to a gene: 6. The CDR3 coding sequence is TGTGCCAGCAGTTTCGCCGGGACTAGTCCCGGGGAGCTGTTTTTT. It translates to CASSFAGTSPGELFF.

The chain carries TRBV28 and TRBJ2-1, with 11 bases lining up with TRBD1. Trimming took 7 bases from V and 3 from J; bases not matched to a gene: 5. This CDR3 spans 15 amino acids. Per the germline V gene, CDR1 is MDHEN and CDR2 is SYDVKM. The CDR3 spells CASKPGTGGYNEQFF. The CDR3, as DNA: TGTGCCAGCAAGCCCGGGACAGGGGGCTACAATGAGCAGTTCTTC.

The CDR3 DNA sequence: TGTGCCAGCAGTTTCAGGGCCCACTTGGAGACCCAGTACTTC. Encoded protein: CASSFRAHLETQYF. The chain combines TRBV28 with TRBJ2-5, with TRBD1 as a possible D gene (5 bases). From germline, CDR1 is MDHEN and CDR2 SYDVKM. This CDR3 comprises 14 residues. V lost 3 bases to trimming and J lost 5 bases, with 13 bases between them.

The V gene is TRBV10-3, the J gene TRBJ1-1, with unresolved D. Germline V CDR1 and CDR2: ENHRY, SYGVKD. There are 11 residues in the CDR3. The ends were cut back, 3 bases at V and 12 bases at J, with 11 bases in the middle. The CDR3 loop is CAISDERRPFF. The CDR3 nucleotides are TGTGCCATCAGTGACGAGCGAAGGCCTTTCTTT.

This rearrangement joins TRBV5-4 to TRBJ2-5; TRBD2 matches at 8 bases. J gave up 2 bases and V 2 bases, and 8 bases lay outside the gene matches. The CDR3 sequence is 16 residues long. Germline-derived CDR1 and CDR2 are SGHNT and YYREEE (reference sequence). DNA of the CDR3: TGTGCCAGCAGCTTTGGCGGGAGGCGGGCACAAGAGACCCAGTACTTC. This gives the protein CASSFGGRRAQETQYF.

The genes are TRBV7-7 and TRBJ2-5; 11 bases map to TRBD2. The CDR3 consists of 15 residues. The V gene end was trimmed by 5 bases and the J gene end by 1 base; junction bases not matched to a gene: 3. Germline V gene lookup returns CDR1 SSHAT and CDR2 FNYEAQ (reference sequence). As DNA, the CDR3 is TGTGCCAGCAGCCCCGGGACTAGCGGCCAAGAGACCCAGTACTTC. It translates to CASSPGTSGQETQYF.